This T cell receptor beta chain originates from a study of blood T cell repertoires in COVID-19 (dated by TCRdb to about 2020). As for the study more broadly: Samples from collaborators originated in the United States, Italy and Spain and spanned both the acute and convalescent phases of COVID-19. Deeply sampled blood TCRbeta repertoires from subjects exposed to, actively infected with, or recovered from COVID-19 were included in the dataset. Samples were obtained from the ongoing ImmuneRACE study (first 160 participants) and from about 1,300 subjects provided by 6 global collaborators. The material from the prospective study consisted of cDNA or gDNA derived from T cells, B-cell-depleted T cells, or PBMCs. Where available, HLA class I and class II types were obtained from metadata supplied by the sample provider rather than from assay-based typing. A freely available public database, intended as a resource for researchers studying the immune response to SARS-CoV-2, is where the repertoires were released. The sample metadata nearly always contained a de-identified subject ID, COVID-19 status, age in years and sex. What the study reported, not specific to this receptor: The quantity of clinical and demographic metadata differed by source and by participant and was supplied without curation.

V and J are truncated by 0 bases and 2 bases respectively, leaving an intervening sequence of 10 bases. Via the germline V gene (reference sequence), CDR1 is LGHDT and CDR2 YNNKEL. Counted from cysteine to phenylalanine, this CDR3 has 15 amino acids. Only the CDR3 DNA stays, 45 bases, in frame from base 1. As to this clone: Its antigen specificity is not known. The sample holds no much larger clone one base away, and base qualities are not on file.

In the prospective study, participants were roughly 18 to 89 years old, resided in about two dozen geographic areas of the United States, and were enrolled through a virtual design. In the prospective study, participants were assigned to cohorts based on the clinical history participants reported in a screening survey and a study questionnaire. ImmuneRACE Cohort 3 recovered participants were defined by two consecutive negative NP/OP PCR tests, healthcare professional clearance, or symptom resolution. In the prospective study, whole blood, serum and a nasopharyngeal or oropharyngeal swab were collected from each participant by mobile phlebotomists. Additional blood draws and questionnaires over an approximately two-month period could optionally be provided by prospective study participants. Before DNA extraction, prospective study blood samples were shipped either frozen or at room temperature.

TCRbeta CDR3 regions were amplified from genomic DNA using the immunoSEQ Assay, a bias-controlled multiplex PCR. From the authors' description of their analysis: Nucleated cell counts per sample were estimated from amplification of reference gene primers within the assay. To quantify the absolute abundance of each unique TCRbeta CDR3 rearrangement, sequence reads were collapsed and filtered. For each sample, productive Simpson clonality was calculated as the square root of Simpson's diversity index across productive rearrangements. The clones in this table, taken by TCRdb from immuneACCESS, are in-frame only. Not every clone is retained; where verified, under half of the shortfall comes from an unresolved V gene, and the cause of the rest is unknown. Clone size and the V and J calls come from that table; the DNA yielded D and trimming. The sample yields under 300,000 clones; around 81% were counted once. The ten largest clonotypes hold approximately 3.6% of the sample.

This TCR was sampled from a man over 45 who had recovered from COVID-19. The chain employs TRBV3-1 (or the pseudogene TRBV3-2) and TRBJ1-2; D gene: possibly TRBD1, on 6 matching bases. Material: PBMCs or T cells enriched from blood (not recorded which). The CDR3 loop reads CASSQDGGRNYGYTF. The DNA sequence follows: TGTGCCAGCAGCCAAGACGGGGGGCGAAACTATGGCTACACCTTC.